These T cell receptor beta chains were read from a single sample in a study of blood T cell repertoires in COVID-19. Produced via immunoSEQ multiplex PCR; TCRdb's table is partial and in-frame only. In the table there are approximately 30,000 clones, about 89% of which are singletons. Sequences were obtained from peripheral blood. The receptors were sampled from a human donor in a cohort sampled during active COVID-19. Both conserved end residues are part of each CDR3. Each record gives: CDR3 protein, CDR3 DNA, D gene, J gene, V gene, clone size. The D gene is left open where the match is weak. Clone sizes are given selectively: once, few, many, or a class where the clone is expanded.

CAIRGQGGNQPQHF TGTGCCATCAGGGGACAGGGGGGCAATCAGCCCCAGCATTTT TRBD1 TRBJ1-5 TRBV10-3 .
CASSLDRTGSDTGELFF TGTGCCAGCAGCTTAGATCGAACAGGGTCAGACACCGGGGAGCTGTTTTTT . TRBJ2-2 TRBV7-2 .
CASSHNEGAQETQYF TGTGCCAGCAGTCACAATGAGGGGGCACAAGAGACCCAGTACTTC TRBD1 TRBJ2-5 TRBV4-2 .
CASSHGQGAVGYTF TGTGCCAGCAGTCATGGACAGGGGGCTGTAGGCTACACCTTC TRBD1 TRBJ1-2 TRBV27 .
CASSDGYYGYTF TGTGCCAGCAGTGACGGGTACTATGGCTACACCTTC . TRBJ1-2 TRBV2 .
CATSDLSAIRGNTGELFF TGTGCCACCAGTGATTTATCCGCGATCCGGGGGAACACCGGGGAGCTGTTTTTT . TRBJ2-2 TRBV24-1 .
CASSTYRGMNTEAFF TGTGCCAGCAGCACTTACAGGGGGATGAACACTGAAGCTTTCTTT TRBD1 TRBJ1-1 TRBV7-8 .
CASSLTAGGSEQFF TGTGCCAGCAGCTTAACGGCGGGAGGATCGGAGCAGTTCTTC TRBD2 TRBJ2-1 TRBV7-3 .
CASSTYTGELFF TGTGCCAGCAGTACTTACACCGGGGAGCTGTTTTTT . TRBJ2-2 TRBV9 once
CASSYSKAGIF TGTGCCAGCAGTTACTCGAAGGCGGGAATCTTC . TRBJ2-1 TRBV6-5 .
CSVVQAFSSAGYTF TGCAGCGTGGTACAGGCTTTTTCGAGCGCCGGCTACACCTTC . TRBJ1-2 TRBV29-1 .
CASSQEAFGKGLAGGIGELFF TGCGCCAGCAGCCAAGAAGCCTTCGGAAAGGGACTAGCGGGAGGCATCGGGGAGCTGTTTTTT TRBD2 TRBJ2-2 TRBV4-3 .
CASSLGTSGGSSTDTQYF TGTGCCAGCAGCTTAGGGACTAGCGGGGGTTCTAGCACAGATACGCAGTATTTT TRBD2 TRBJ2-3 TRBV11-3 .
CASSATRTGLNYGYTF TGTGCCAGCTCAGCCACGAGGACAGGACTTAACTATGGCTACACCTTC TRBD1 TRBJ1-2 TRBV18 once
CAWRRQTKANYGYTF TGTGCCTGGAGACGTCAGACTAAGGCTAACTATGGCTACACCTTC . TRBJ1-2 TRBV30 .
CAISEGQGGDGYTF TGTGCCATCAGTGAGGGACAGGGCGGAGATGGCTACACCTTC TRBD1 TRBJ1-2 TRBV10-3 .
CASSQDPLSGGRYNEQFF TGCGCCAGCAGCCAAGATCCCCTATCAGGAGGCCGCTACAATGAGCAGTTCTTC . TRBJ2-1 TRBV4-1 .
CASRLGRADSNQPQHF TGTGCCAGCAGGTTAGGGAGGGCGGATAGCAATCAGCCCCAGCATTTT . TRBJ1-5 TRBV7-8 .
CASSLGPGQGIRHTEAFF TGCGCCAGCAGCTTAGGTCCGGGACAGGGGATCCGACACACTGAAGCTTTCTTT TRBD1 TRBJ1-1 TRBV5-1 .
CASSPQLIGAQPQHF TGTGCCAGCAGCCCCCAACTCATTGGGGCTCAGCCCCAGCATTTT . TRBJ1-5 TRBV2 .
CASSPGLAPGELFF TGTGCCAGCAGTCCGGGACTAGCCCCCGGGGAGCTGTTTTTT TRBD2 TRBJ2-2 TRBV25-1 .
CASRPRDSSNYGYTF TGTGCCAGCAGACCTCGGGACAGTTCTAACTATGGCTACACCTTC TRBD1 TRBJ1-2 TRBV5-5 .
CASSPSGTGYQPQHF TGTGCCAGCTCACCTTCCGGGACAGGGTATCAGCCCCAGCATTTT TRBD1 TRBJ1-5 TRBV18 .
CASSRWTQDGYTF TGTGCCAGTAGTAGATGGACACAGGATGGCTACACCTTC . TRBJ1-2 TRBV19 .
CASTRGTSNQPQHF TGTGCCAGCACTAGGGGGACATCTAATCAGCCCCAGCATTTT . TRBJ1-5 TRBV7-2 .
CASSAAMNQETQYF TGTGCCAGCAGCGCTGCTATGAACCAAGAGACCCAGTACTTC . TRBJ2-5 TRBV2 .
CASSSGQMGSPLHF TGTGCCAGCAGTTCCGGACAGATGGGATCACCCCTCCACTTT . TRBJ1-6 TRBV6-6 .
CASSPSSDRTDTQYF TGTGCCAGCAGCCCTTCTAGCGATCGCACAGATACGCAGTATTTT . TRBJ2-3 TRBV3-1/TRBV3-2 .
CASSVWAPAEQFF TGTGCCAGCAGTGTATGGGCTCCGGCGGAGCAGTTCTTC . TRBJ2-1 TRBV12-3/TRBV12-4 .
CASSGTDRFDANTGELFF TGTGCCAGCAGCGGTACAGACAGGTTTGACGCGAACACCGGGGAGCTGTTTTTT . TRBJ2-2 TRBV7-9 .
CASSWTGLNTEAFF TGTGCCAGTAGCTGGACAGGGTTGAACACTGAAGCTTTCTTT TRBD1 TRBJ1-1 TRBV19 .
CASAYPGPYGYTF TGTGCCAGCGCATACCCAGGGCCGTATGGCTACACCTTC . TRBJ1-2 TRBV28 once
CASSILRRGRNTEAFF TGTGCCAGTAGTATCCTTAGAAGGGGGAGGAACACTGAAGCTTTCTTT . TRBJ1-1 TRBV19 .
CASSISSSSPEAFF TGTGCCAGTAGTATAAGTAGCTCCTCCCCTGAAGCTTTCTTT . TRBJ1-1 TRBV19 .
CASSLVGTGYSNQPQHF TGTGCCAGCAGCTTGGTCGGGACAGGTTATAGCAATCAGCCCCAGCATTTT TRBD1 TRBJ1-5 TRBV5-5 few
CASSEEAGYTEAFF TGTGCCAGCAGTGAAGAGGCGGGTTACACTGAAGCTTTCTTT . TRBJ1-1 TRBV2 .
CACSRGADTQYF TGTGCCTGCTCTCGGGGGGCAGATACGCAGTATTTT TRBD2 TRBJ2-3 TRBV30 .
CASSLARVGNSPLHF TGTGCCAGCAGCTTGGCGAGGGTCGGTAATTCACCCCTCCACTTT . TRBJ1-6 TRBV7-9 .
CAISESTGLGSNQPQHF TGTGCCATCAGTGAGTCGACAGGGCTGGGTAGCAATCAGCCCCAGCATTTT TRBD1 TRBJ1-5 TRBV10-3 .
CASSLGQGMQPQHF TGTGCCAGCAGCTTGGGCCAGGGGATGCAGCCCCAGCATTTT . TRBJ1-5 TRBV5-6 .
CASSEAHTGDIAKNIQYF TGTGCCAGCAGTGAAGCGCATACAGGGGACATAGCCAAAAACATTCAGTACTTC TRBD1 TRBJ2-4 TRBV6-1 .
CAISESRAEAFF TGTGCCATCAGTGAGTCGCGGGCTGAAGCTTTCTTT . TRBJ1-1 TRBV10-3 .
CAWSPGARGTEAFF TGTGCCTGGAGTCCGGGGGCCAGGGGGACTGAAGCTTTCTTT TRBD1 TRBJ1-1 TRBV30 .
CASSLGTSVADTQYF TGTGCTAGCAGCTTAGGGACTAGCGTCGCAGATACGCAGTATTTT TRBD2 TRBJ2-3 TRBV7-7 once
CASSPNLGGGTEAFF TGTGCCAGCAGTCCCAACTTAGGGGGGGGCACTGAAGCTTTCTTT . TRBJ1-1 TRBV28 .
CSASSGGALDTQYF TGCAGTGCCAGTAGCGGGGGGGCATTAGATACGCAGTATTTT TRBD2 TRBJ2-3 TRBV20-1 .
CASSLGQGMNTEAFF TGTGCCAGCAGCTTAGGACAGGGGATGAACACTGAAGCTTTCTTT TRBD1 TRBJ1-1 TRBV11-1 .
CASSLGTGTGELFF TGTGCCAGCAGTCTTGGGACTGGGACCGGGGAGCTGTTTTTT . TRBJ2-2 TRBV28 .
CASSRDRGVIYGYTF TGTGCCAGCAGCAGGGACAGGGGAGTGATCTATGGCTACACCTTC TRBD1 TRBJ1-2 TRBV7-8 .